The clone carrying this T cell receptor (beta chain) ranks as medium-sized (0.01 to 0.1%). The data derive from a study of spatial heterogeneity in lung cancer. Study in general: Detection consistently yielded more beta chains than alpha chains.

Per germline, CDR1 SSHAT and CDR2 FNYEAQ (reference sequence). V was clipped by 5 bases and J by 6 bases, with 11 bases between them. The CDR3 contains 14 residues. Specified time point: sample taken at primary tumor resection. TCRdb fed the 5' RACE reads into MiXCR, producing one record per CDR3 protein. The sample consists of under 10,000 distinct CDR3 sequences, more than 4.5% of them appearing once. The origin of this receptor is a male donor with early-stage non-small cell lung cancer. Here the sequenced sample was PBMCs, taken at surgery. V gene TRBV7-7 combines with J gene TRBJ1-6, with TRBD1 as a possible D gene (5 bases). CDR3 region: CASSRDVGNSPLHF. The CDR3 DNA reads as TGTGCCAGCAGCAGGGACGTCGGTAATTCACCCCTCCACTTT. Filled out from reference TRBV7-7 and TRBJ1-6, the complete variable domain reads GAGVSQSPRYKVTKRGQDVTLRCDPISSHATLYWYQQALGQGPEFLTYFNYEAQPDKSGLPSDRFSAERPEGSISTLTIQRTEQRDSAMYRCASSRDVGNSPLHFGNGTRLTVT.